Below, 14 T cell receptor beta chains from the same sample are listed, as sequenced in a study of shared clonotypes between healthy human individuals. Profiling relied on immunoSEQ multiplex PCR, and the TCRdb table lists in-frame clones only, not all of them. The sample records millions of clones, approximately 95% being singletons. Sequencing was done on a sample of naive CD4+ T cells from PBMCs. Subset indicated: CD45RA+ positively selected. These receptors were taken from a man in his late teens or twenties in good health. Some clones in this sample may be carry-over from other donors' samples.

The CDR3 nucleotides read TGTGCCAGCAGCCCCAGGGACAGGGGGTATGAGACCCAGTACTTC. It specifies CASSPRDRGYETQYF. This chain joins TRBV9 and TRBJ2-5; 11 bases map to TRBD1. This CDR3 has 15 amino acids. Per the germline V gene, CDR1 is SGDLS and CDR2 is YYNGEE. V was pared by 4 bases and J by 5 bases, with 7 bases of the junction left unmatched.

This clone was found a few times. CDR3 nucleotides: TGTGCCAGCAGTGCCGACAGGGACGGTGCAAAACTGTTTTTT. Translated, it gives CASSADRDGAKLFF. The chain recombines TRBV6-4 with TRBJ1-4, with TRBD1 matching over 7 bases. From germline, CDR1 is MRHNA and CDR2 SNTAGT. CDR3 length: 14 amino acids. V was clipped by 4 bases and J by 10 bases; unmatched bases: 9.

The genes are TRBV4-1 and TRBJ1-5; no reliable D call. Between the trimmed V and J ends, which lost 4 bases and 4 bases, there was a span of 8 bases. CDR3 length: 13 amino acids. Germline-derived CDR1 and CDR2 are MGHRA and YSYEKL. The CDR3 is CASSPTGNQPQHF. For the CDR3, the DNA is TGCGCCAGCAGCCCGACGGGGAATCAGCCCCAGCATTTT.

The chain combines TRBV2 with TRBJ2-5, with no clear D. Germline V CDR1 and CDR2: SNHLY, FYNNEI. V was shortened by 6 bases and J by 7 bases, with 15 bases between the two germline ends. The CDR3 extends over 13 amino acids. CDR3 in amino acids: CASRMDRGGTQYF. The CDR3 DNA is TGTGCCAGCAGGATGGACCGCGGTGGGACCCAGTACTTC.

The chain recombines TRBV19 with TRBJ2-3; D is undetermined. Germline V gene lookup returns CDR1 LNHDA and CDR2 SQIVND (reference sequence). The V end was cut by 6 bases, the J end by 8 bases, with 3 bases between. The CDR3 is 9 residues long. This chain's CDR3 is CASRGTQYF. CDR3 bases: TGTGCCAGTAGGGGTACGCAGTATTTT.

This chain joins TRBV5-4 and TRBJ2-3; D remains ambiguous. The germline V gene encodes CDR1 SGHNT and CDR2 YYREEE (reference sequence). Trimming took 0 bases from V and 0 from J, leaving 8 bases between them. CDR3 length: 15 amino acids. CDR3 region: CASSLDVSSTDTQYF. CDR3 bases: TGTGCCAGCAGCTTGGACGTCTCTAGCACAGATACGCAGTATTTT.

The chain is built from TRBV5-1 and TRBJ1-2; D is undetermined. The CDR3 runs to 16 residues. V was cut by 1 base and J by 1 base, with 14 bases left in between. CDR1 is SGHRS, CDR2 YFSETQ, per germline. DNA of the CDR3: TGCGCCAGCAGCTTGACAACGAGGCCCCTTAACTATGGCTACACCTTC. Its protein product is CASSLTTRPLNYGYTF. Using reference TRBV5-1 and TRBJ1-2 for the parts outside the CDR3, the full variable domain is KAGVTQTPRYLIKTRGQQVTLSCSPISGHRSVSWYQQTPGQGLQFLFEYFSETQRNKGNFPGRFSGRQFSNSRSEMNVSTLELGDSALYLCASSLTTRPLNYGYTFGSGTRLTVV.

This clone was counted once. The chain uses TRBV10-3 and TRBJ2-3; 8 nucleotides match TRBD1. CDR3 length: 15 amino acids. Germline V gene data show CDR1 as ENHRY and CDR2 as SYGVKD. The V gene end was trimmed by 7 bases and the J gene end by 4 bases; junction bases not matched to a gene: 10. The CDR3, as DNA: TGTGCCATCACCCCAGGGCCGGACAGGGCAGATACGCAGTATTTT. The encoded protein is CAITPGPDRADTQYF.

The V gene is TRBV28, the J gene TRBJ1-1; 8 positions match TRBD1. The germline V gene encodes CDR1 MDHEN and CDR2 SYDVKM. V gave up 3 bases and J gave up 6 bases; unmatched junction bases: 6. This CDR3 comprises 14 residues. The CDR3, as DNA: TGTGCCAGCAGTTTGGGGACAGGAGACGCTGAAGCTTTCTTT. Translation gives CASSLGTGDAEAFF.

The chain combines TRBV14 with TRBJ2-2; D may correspond to TRBD1 or TRBD2 (5 bases each). The CDR3 loop spans 17 amino acids. Trimming cost V 0 bases and J 2 bases, with 13 bases left between them. The germline V gene has CDR1 SGHDN and CDR2 FVKESK. The CDR3 DNA sequence: TGTGCCAGCAGCCAAGATTACGGGGCCGTAAACACCGGGGAGCTGTTTTTT. It codes for CASSQDYGAVNTGELFF.

This chain uses TRBV7-8 with TRBJ2-7, with 8 bases aligning to TRBD2. The germline V gene encodes CDR1 SGHVS and CDR2 FQNEAQ. The CDR3 runs to 15 residues. The junction had 10 bases not matched to a gene; V was cut back by 5 bases and J by 4 bases. The CDR3 nucleotides read TGTGCCAGCAGCATAAAAATAGCGGGAAGGTACGAGCAGTACTTC. As protein: CASSIKIAGRYEQYF.

Note on this clone: Other DNA sequences in this specimen translate into the identical CDR3. This chain connects TRBV28 to TRBJ2-7; 13 positions match TRBD2. The germline CDR1 and CDR2 sequences are MDHEN and SYDVKM. V shed 7 bases, J shed 4 bases, and the junction held 4 bases outside the gene matches. The CDR3 runs to 14 residues. The CDR3 DNA reads TGTGCCAGCACCTGGACTAGCGGGAGTTACGAGCAGTACTTC. Its translation: CASTWTSGSYEQYF.

The chain has TRBV28 and TRBJ1-4; TRBD1 matches at 10 bases. Looked up from germline, CDR1 is MDHEN and CDR2 is SYDVKM. The CDR3 runs to 15 residues. Trimming at V came to 6 bases and at J to 6 bases, leaving 7 bases not matched to a gene. In DNA, the CDR3 is TGTGCCAGCAGCTCTACCGGGACAGGGGATGAAAAACTGTTTTTT. Its protein is CASSSTGTGDEKLFF. Variable domain in full (rest from reference TRBV28 and TRBJ1-4): DVKVTQSSRYLVKRTGEKVFLECVQDMDHENMFWYRQDPGLGLRLIYFSYDVKMKEKGDIPEGYSVSREKKERFSLILESASTNQTSMYLCASSSTGTGDEKLFFGSGTQLSVL.

DNA for the CDR3: TGTGCCAGCAGACCTACACGGGGGGCGGACAATGAGCAGTTCTTC. Its translation is CASRPTRGADNEQFF. The chain couples TRBV5-4 to TRBJ2-1; maybe TRBD2 (7 bases). CDR1 is SGHNT, CDR2 YYREEE, per germline (reference sequence). Trimming shortened V by 5 bases and J by 5 bases, and 17 bases separated the two germline ends. The CDR3 runs 15 residues.